One and the same sample provided the 8 T cell receptor beta chains below, sequenced in a study of post-analysis software for immune sequencing data. Whole-study results and caveats: Five or six TRBV segments appeared more often in patients than in controls, and TRBV5-6, TRBV5-1 and TRBV20-1 were among these.

cDNA libraries for TCR beta contained unique molecular identifiers. TCRdb fed the PCR reads into MiXCR, producing one record per CDR3 protein. The sample includes roughly 620,000 distinct CDR3 sequences, roughly 47% of them seen just once. Their specific antigens are unknown. Sequences were obtained from blood. The receptor set was obtained from a girl between 10 and 17 years old with multiple sclerosis.

The J gene is TRBJ1-1, the V gene TRBV6-5, with D uncertain. V shed 2 bases and J shed 10 bases, with 14 bases lying between them. Germline CDR1 and CDR2: MNHEY and SVGAGI. The CDR3 length is 13 residues. CDR3: CASSYDLTEIAFF. The CDR3 coding sequence is TGTGCCAGCAGTTACGACTTGACGGAGATAGCTTTCTTT.

The J gene is TRBJ2-3, the V gene TRBV29-1; unclear D gene. The CDR3 consists of 13 residues. Looked up from germline, CDR1 is SQVTM and CDR2 is ANQGSEA. The germline V and J ends were trimmed by 5 bases and 6 bases, with 15 bases remaining between them. CDR3 DNA: TGCAGCGTTCATCACCTGTTGGTGGATACGCAGTATTTT. Amino acids: CSVHHLLVDTQYF.

The V and J genes are TRBV6-1 and TRBJ2-3, with TRBD2 identical over 10 bases. CDR3 length: 16 amino acids. Trimming took 1 base from V and 1 from J; bases not matched to a gene: 2. Germline lookup yields CDR1 MNHNS and CDR2 SASEGT. DNA for the CDR3: TGTGCCAGCAGTGAAGTTAGCGGGGGGCGCACAGATACGCAGTATTTT. It codes for CASSEVSGGRTDTQYF.

This chain connects TRBV10-3 to TRBJ2-1; possibly TRBD2 for D (5 bases). Germline CDR1 and CDR2: ENHRY and SYGVKD. The CDR3 contains 15 residues. V was cut by 0 bases and J by 5 bases, with 11 bases left in between. The CDR3 nucleotides are TGTGCCATCAGTGAGTCTTGGCGGGCCAACAATGAGCAGTTCTTC. It codes for CAISESWRANNEQFF.

There are a few counts of this clonotype. V gene TRBV4-2 combines with J gene TRBJ2-1; D is ambiguous. The V gene's germline CDR1 is LGHNA and CDR2 YNFKEQ. V shed 0 bases and J shed 8 bases, with 20 bases lying between them. This CDR3 comprises 17 residues. CDR3 coding DNA: TGTGCCAGCAGCCAAGATTTAGGCGGCCCCCGGAGCGATGAGCAGTTCTTC. This gives the protein CASSQDLGGPRSDEQFF.

The V call is TRBV7-9, the J call TRBJ2-1; 11 nucleotides line up with TRBD1. Germline CDR1 and CDR2: SEHNR and FQNEAQ (reference sequence). The CDR3 covers 20 residues. The ends lost 3 bases at V and 0 bases at J; junction bases unmatched: 13. CDR3 DNA: TGTGCCAGCAGCTTTCCCGGGACAGGGGGGGCCTTTAGCTCCTACAATGAGCAGTTCTTC. It translates to CASSFPGTGGAFSSYNEQFF.

DNA for the CDR3: TGCGCCAGCAGCCTAAAGGGACAGGGGGCCTCTGAAGCTTTCTTT. Translating it yields CASSLKGQGASEAFF. This chain connects TRBV5-1 to TRBJ1-1; 12 nucleotides line up with TRBD1. The CDR3 has 15 residues. V was clipped by 4 bases and J by 6 bases; unmatched bases: 7. The germline CDR1 and CDR2 sequences are SGHRS and YFSETQ.

The chain carries TRBV12-3 or TRBV12-4 and TRBJ2-5; 9 bases line up with TRBD1. Near its end, the DNA agrees better with TRBJ2-7, so the J call may be wrong. This CDR3 is built from 18 residues. The CDR3 coding sequence is TGTGCCAGCAGCCGGAGGCAATTTTCCGGGACAGGGTCGAACGAGCAGTACTTC. It encodes CASSRRQFSGTGSNEQYF.